These T cell receptor beta chains were read from a single sample in a study of T cells in Graves' hyperthyroidism and ophthalmopathy. TCRdb re-called the multiplex PCR reads with MiXCR, one entry per CDR3 protein. The table lists 250,000 to 400,000 distinct CDR3 sequences, roughly 13% of them singletons, with roughly 35% in the top ten. Material for sequencing was blood. These receptors all come from a woman aged 40 to 49 with Graves' ophthalmopathy. Each CDR3 is given with its conserved first and last residue. Size is stated for part of the rows, as once, few or many counts, or as a class when the clone is expanded.

clone_size: few; v_call: TRBV9; j_call: TRBJ2-1; cdr3_aa: CASSVLVEANEQFF
clone_size: NA; v_call: TRBV5-6; j_call: TRBJ2-5; cdr3_aa: CASSFTQETQYF
clone_size: few; v_call: TRBV19; j_call: TRBJ2-7; cdr3_aa: CASSMSGGYEQYF
clone_size: few; v_call: TRBV19; j_call: TRBJ1-5; cdr3_aa: CASSIGGAQPQHF
clone_size: many; v_call: TRBV20-1; j_call: TRBJ1-1; cdr3_aa: CSARRTVNTEAFF
clone_size: NA; v_call: TRBV2; j_call: TRBJ1-3; cdr3_aa: CASRGQVSGNTIYF
clone_size: many; v_call: TRBV28; j_call: TRBJ1-2; cdr3_aa: CASSLRMNYGYTF
clone_size: many; v_call: TRBV2; j_call: TRBJ2-5; cdr3_aa: CASSETTVGETQYF
clone_size: few; v_call: TRBV29-1; j_call: TRBJ1-1; cdr3_aa: CSVERGQGIPMNTEAFF
clone_size: few; v_call: TRBV20-1; j_call: TRBJ2-3; cdr3_aa: CSATPLASTDTQYF
clone_size: many; v_call: TRBV28; j_call: TRBJ2-7; cdr3_aa: CASSPPPGASGDYEQYF
clone_size: NA; v_call: TRBV30; j_call: TRBJ2-2; cdr3_aa: CAWSLRGGGELFF
clone_size: NA; v_call: TRBV24-1; j_call: TRBJ2-3; cdr3_aa: CATSDLQDRGTDTQYF
clone_size: many; v_call: TRBV27; j_call: TRBJ1-1; cdr3_aa: CASSPGGRQNTEAFF
clone_size: many; v_call: TRBV27; j_call: TRBJ1-5; cdr3_aa: CASSPGQGVSRPQHF
clone_size: few; v_call: TRBV5-1; j_call: TRBJ2-1; cdr3_aa: CASSFSGTNSYNEQFF
clone_size: few; v_call: TRBV10-2; j_call: TRBJ2-1; cdr3_aa: CASSEPRDAFGNEQFF
clone_size: NA; v_call: TRBV20-1; j_call: TRBJ2-5; cdr3_aa: CSARAQFKETQYF
clone_size: NA; v_call: TRBV20-1; j_call: TRBJ2-3; cdr3_aa: CSASRSLGGADTQYF
clone_size: many; v_call: TRBV15; j_call: TRBJ1-5; cdr3_aa: CATSTRDRFQPQHF
clone_size: many; v_call: TRBV28; j_call: TRBJ2-7; cdr3_aa: CASRKPGLAGAGSYEQYF
clone_size: many; v_call: TRBV12-3/TRBV12-4; j_call: TRBJ2-5; cdr3_aa: CASRGTGEMETQYF
clone_size: NA; v_call: TRBV5-1; j_call: TRBJ2-5; cdr3_aa: CASSLTQAFPGVGETQYF
clone_size: few; v_call: TRBV6-1; j_call: TRBJ2-7; cdr3_aa: CASSLWRDRLLEQYF
clone_size: few; v_call: TRBV14; j_call: TRBJ2-5; cdr3_aa: CASSLAYREETQYF
clone_size: few; v_call: TRBV3-1; j_call: TRBJ2-1; cdr3_aa: CASSHTTGSDEQFF
clone_size: few; v_call: TRBV11-3; j_call: TRBJ2-2; cdr3_aa: CASSSGTGAAGELFF
clone_size: NA; v_call: TRBV7-2; j_call: TRBJ1-5; cdr3_aa: CASSPDRYDQPQHF
clone_size: many; v_call: TRBV11-3; j_call: TRBJ1-1; cdr3_aa: CASKDSAANTEAFF
clone_size: NA; v_call: TRBV7-9; j_call: TRBJ2-7; cdr3_aa: CASSLNSMAGRPSQETQYF
clone_size: many; v_call: TRBV5-1; j_call: TRBJ1-2; cdr3_aa: CASSSGQGAANYGYTF
clone_size: many; v_call: TRBV10-3; j_call: TRBJ2-2; cdr3_aa: CAIRADYSTTGELFF
clone_size: many; v_call: TRBV12-3/TRBV12-4; j_call: TRBJ2-7; cdr3_aa: CASSSRTGSEQYF
clone_size: NA; v_call: TRBV29-1; j_call: TRBJ2-7; cdr3_aa: CSVETGRRAYEQYF
clone_size: many; v_call: TRBV5-1; j_call: TRBJ2-1; cdr3_aa: CASKGRAGTGEQFF
clone_size: NA; v_call: TRBV12-3/TRBV12-4; j_call: TRBJ1-1; cdr3_aa: CASRLGNPGYKHEAFF
clone_size: few; v_call: TRBV3-1; j_call: TRBJ2-7; cdr3_aa: CASSLVRESEQYF
clone_size: many; v_call: TRBV6-6; j_call: TRBJ2-3; cdr3_aa: CASSYFGTGVADTQYF
clone_size: NA; v_call: TRBV6-2/TRBV6-3; j_call: TRBJ1-1; cdr3_aa: CASSYSPGSEAFF
clone_size: many; v_call: TRBV20-1; j_call: TRBJ1-5; cdr3_aa: CSARDLGGWNQPQHF
clone_size: many; v_call: TRBV2; j_call: TRBJ2-1; cdr3_aa: CASSDGTNYNEQFF
clone_size: many; v_call: TRBV24-1; j_call: TRBJ2-2; cdr3_aa: CATSEPGPNTGELFF
clone_size: many; v_call: TRBV6-1; j_call: TRBJ1-2; cdr3_aa: CASSETQSYGYTF
clone_size: many; v_call: TRBV7-9; j_call: TRBJ1-1; cdr3_aa: CASSLVKGRTEAFF
clone_size: many; v_call: TRBV5-1; j_call: TRBJ2-1; cdr3_aa: CASSLAVNEQFF
clone_size: NA; v_call: TRBV29-1; j_call: TRBJ1-3; cdr3_aa: CSVDDSRWGNTIYF
clone_size: many; v_call: TRBV20-1; j_call: TRBJ2-3; cdr3_aa: CSATGGGPGPDTQYF
clone_size: many; v_call: TRBV2; j_call: TRBJ1-2; cdr3_aa: CASSWGQGNYGYTF
clone_size: many; v_call: TRBV12-3/TRBV12-4; j_call: TRBJ1-5; cdr3_aa: CASSGPSHPPQHF
clone_size: NA; v_call: TRBV3-1; j_call: TRBJ2-1; cdr3_aa: CASSQERELLRTSYNEQFF
clone_size: many; v_call: TRBV29-1; j_call: TRBJ1-2; cdr3_aa: CSVDGLPNYGYTF